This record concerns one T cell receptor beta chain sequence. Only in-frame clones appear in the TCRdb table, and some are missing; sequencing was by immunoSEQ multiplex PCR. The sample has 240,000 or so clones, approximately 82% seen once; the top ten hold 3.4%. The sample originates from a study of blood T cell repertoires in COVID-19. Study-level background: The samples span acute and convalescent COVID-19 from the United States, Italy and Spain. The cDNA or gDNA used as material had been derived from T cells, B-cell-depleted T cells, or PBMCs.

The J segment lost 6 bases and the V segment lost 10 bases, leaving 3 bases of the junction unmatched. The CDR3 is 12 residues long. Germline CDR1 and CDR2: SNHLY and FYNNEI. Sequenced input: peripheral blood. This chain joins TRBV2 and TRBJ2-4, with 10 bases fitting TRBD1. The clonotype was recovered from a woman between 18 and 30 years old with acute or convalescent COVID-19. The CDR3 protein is CATRDRGNIQYF. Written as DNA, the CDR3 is TGTGCCACCCGGGACAGGGGAAACATTCAGTACTTC.